This TCR beta chain was profiled in a study of T cell changes during pregnancy in multiple sclerosis. Some clones are missing from TCRdb's copy, which holds only in-frame ones; the method was immunoSEQ multiplex PCR. The table records over 60,000 clones, 85% to 95% of them present only once. The CDR3 is 15 amino acids. Losses at the gene ends were 5 bases for V and 2 bases for J; bases not matched to a gene: 6. Germline V gene lookup returns CDR1 MNHEY and CDR2 SVGAGI. The chain uses TRBV6-5 and TRBJ1-1; 9 positions agree with TRBD1. The source was peripheral blood, collected in the first trimester of pregnancy. The clonotype originates from a female donor with multiple sclerosis, enrolled in a pregnancy study. CDR3 DNA: TGTGCCAGCAGTCTTGGGACAGGGTTAAACACTGAAGCTTTCTTT. It codes for CASSLGTGLNTEAFF.